These T cell receptor beta chains were read from a single sample in a study of cytomegalovirus exposure and HLA in healthy donors. Clones were sequenced by immunoSEQ multiplex PCR, and TCRdb holds only the in-frame ones, with some missing. The data contain about 150,000 clones, 88% of them singletons. What was sequenced was PBMCs. All receptors derive from a woman in her thirties or forties in good health and CMV-seronegative. The conserved cysteine and the conserved F or W are not part of the CDR3 here. Rows give clone size only sometimes, using once, few, many, or a class for an expanded clone.

- - TRBV6-1 ASSPSGRGLYEQY
TRBJ1-5 - TRBV7-2 ASSPRSNQPQH
TRBJ2-3 - TRBV13 ASSLLAGGGVADTQY
TRBJ1-2 - TRBV11-1 ASSFPGQGAYGYT
TRBJ1-1 - TRBV11-2 ASSSLRGQGRNTEAF
TRBJ2-2 once TRBV7-9 ASSLLAGYRVNTGELF
TRBJ2-7 once TRBV2 ASSRNPGDPYEQY
TRBJ2-7 - TRBV27 ASSSGGGRSSYEQY
TRBJ2-1 - TRBV5-4 ASSPGGIADNEQF
TRBJ2-7 - TRBV11-2 ASRSGQIYYEQY
TRBJ2-1 - TRBV2 ASSILAGGGNEQF
- - TRBV11-3 ASSLVGRAYEQY
TRBJ2-1 - TRBV28 ASSPVALYNEQF
TRBJ2-7 - TRBV28 ASNLAGQDEQY
TRBJ2-3 - TRBV7-7 ASSLAPAGGPSTDTQY
TRBJ2-7 few TRBV4-1 ASSYDSSYEQY
TRBJ1-5 - TRBV10-3 AISGDTVGQPQH
TRBJ2-1 - TRBV2 ASLSGRPEQF
TRBJ2-7 - TRBV6-5 ASSPLSGSSYEQY
TRBJ2-3 - TRBV2 ASGGTGASTDTQY
- - TRBV7-9 ASSPRQGTDEQY
TRBJ2-4 - TRBV7-9 ASSLNSGAFNIQY
TRBJ2-1 - TRBV27 ASSLHFGTSATPSYNEQF
TRBJ2-3 - TRBV5-1 ASSLALAGGTDTQY